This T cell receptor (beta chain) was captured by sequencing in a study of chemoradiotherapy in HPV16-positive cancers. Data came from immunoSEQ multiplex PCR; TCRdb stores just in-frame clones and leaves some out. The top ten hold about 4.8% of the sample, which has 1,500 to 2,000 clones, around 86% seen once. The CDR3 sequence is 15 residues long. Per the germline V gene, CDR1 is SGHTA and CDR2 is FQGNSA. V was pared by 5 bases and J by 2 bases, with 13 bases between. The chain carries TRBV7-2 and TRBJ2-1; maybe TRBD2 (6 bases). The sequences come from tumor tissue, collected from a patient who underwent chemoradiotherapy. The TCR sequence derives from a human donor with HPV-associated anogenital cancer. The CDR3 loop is CASSGPGVPYNEQFF. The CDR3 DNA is TGTGCCAGCAGCGGTCCGGGAGTCCCCTACAATGAGCAGTTCTTC.